A single sample gave rise to the 25 T cell receptor beta chains below, sequenced in a study of Graves' ophthalmopathy and Graves' hyperthyroidism. Amplification of TCR beta CDR3 regions used RNA transcripts. The first-round RT-PCR employed HTBI primers together with the Qiagen OneStep RT-PCR kit. A multiplex PCR was then performed as the second round. TCRdb re-called the multiplex PCR reads through MiXCR, storing one row per CDR3 protein. The sample lists about 420,000 distinct CDR3 sequences; around 20% were seen once. Sequenced sample: peripheral blood. These receptors came from a woman aged 18-29 years with stable Graves' hyperthyroidism.

Only a few counts were recorded for this clonotype. The chain is built from TRBV6-1 and TRBJ2-5; 9 bases are shared with TRBD2. Trimming cost V 5 bases and J 1 base; bases outside gene matches: 2. The CDR3 sequence is 14 residues long. Germline values: CDR1 MNHNS, CDR2 SASEGT. The DNA for the CDR3 is TGTGCCAGCAGTACGACTAGCGGCCAAGAGACCCAGTACTTC. Translating gives CASSTTSGQETQYF.

This clonotype was seen repeatedly, ten times or more. V usage is TRBV7-9 and J usage is TRBJ2-6, with 7 bases lining up with TRBD2. The CDR3 length is 16 residues. With V trimmed by 6 bases and J by 1 base, 6 bases remained unmatched. The V gene's germline CDR1 is SEHNR and CDR2 FQNEAQ (reference sequence). DNA of the CDR3: TGTGCCAGCAGGGACGGGGGGAATTCTGGGGCCAACGTCCTGACTTTC. This codes for CASRDGGNSGANVLTF.

Concerning this clonotype: One end of the junction varies from germline; a read error may be responsible. The CDR3 DNA reads as TGTGCCAGCGGCCAGCCGGGAGTCTCCTACGAGCAGTACTTC. This codes for CASGQPGVSYEQYF. The chain joins TRBV3-1 to TRBJ2-7, with D perhaps TRBD2 (6 bases). The CDR3 is made up of 14 amino acids. Germline loops: CDR1 LGHDT, CDR2 YNNKEL (reference sequence).

The sample holds a few counts of this clonotype. V gene TRBV7-2 combines with J gene TRBJ2-7; 7 nucleotides line up with TRBD1. The CDR3 contains 15 residues. Germline V lookup: CDR1 SGHTA, CDR2 FQGNSA. J was trimmed by 6 bases and V by 4 bases; bases with no gene match: 12. The CDR3 loop reads CASSYEGAQPSEQYF. In DNA form, the CDR3 reads TGTGCCAGCAGCTACGAGGGGGCCCAACCAAGCGAGCAGTACTTC. Drawing the rest from reference TRBV7-2 and TRBJ2-7, the complete variable domain is GAGVSQSPSNKVTEKGKDVELRCDPISGHTALYWYRQSLGQGLEFLIYFQGNSAPDKSGLPSDRFSAERTGGSVSTLTIQRTQQEDSAVYLCASSYEGAQPSEQYFGPGTRLTVT.

The CDR3 sequence: CASLWRENTEAFF. Written as DNA, the CDR3 is TGTGCCTCCCTTTGGCGAGAGAACACTGAAGCTTTCTTT. The V gene is TRBV30, the J gene TRBJ1-1; D remains unclear. The V and J ends lost 7 bases and 1 base respectively, with 13 bases between them. CDR3 length equals 13 residues. The V gene's germline CDR1 is GTSNPN and CDR2 SVGIG (reference sequence).

This chain links TRBV7-9 with TRBJ2-7; unclear D gene. Germline lookup yields CDR1 SEHNR and CDR2 FQNEAQ (reference sequence). Trimming cost V 5 bases and J 6 bases, with 14 bases left between them. This CDR3 contains 13 residues. This CDR3 reads CASSPYGSREQYF. CDR3 nucleotides: TGTGCCAGCAGCCCTTATGGAAGTCGCGAGCAGTACTTC.

This clonotype was detected many times. The chain carries TRBV6-1 and TRBJ2-4, with D uncertain. V lost 5 bases and J lost 6, with 8 bases in between. Germline V lookup: CDR1 MNHNS, CDR2 SASEGT. The CDR3 loop spans 12 amino acids. The CDR3 DNA is TGTGCCAGCAGTATAGACACAAACATTCAGTACTTC. Its translation: CASSIDTNIQYF.

Of note for this clonotype: This clone may be a read error of a much larger clone one base away. The rearrangement links TRBV28 to TRBJ1-5, with D unclear. The V and J ends lost 0 bases and 0 bases respectively, with 6 bases between them. CDR1 and CDR2 (germline): MDHEN, SYDVKM. CDR3 length: 15 residues. The CDR3 region is CASSLWADSNQPQHF. The CDR3 nucleotides read TGTGCCAGCAGTTTATGGGCAGATAGCAATCAGCCCCAGCATTTT.

There are many counts of this clonotype. The J gene is TRBJ1-2, the V gene TRBV5-1; a weak D match, TRBD1 (5 bases). V was pared by 4 bases and J by 7 bases, with 17 bases between. Per germline, CDR1 SGHRS and CDR2 YFSETQ. This CDR3 has 14 residues. CDR3 sequence reads: CASSPEGQGRGYTF. CDR3 DNA sequence: TGCGCCAGCAGCCCGGAAGGTCAGGGCCGTGGCTACACCTTC.

Points on this clonotype: This likely comes from a read error, as the CDR3 has no conserved phenylalanine or tryptophan at its end. It is unclear where the CDR3 begins or ends on the DNA, so no DNA is shown, and the CDR3 is as TCRdb lists it. V is TRBV4-2 and J is TRBJ2-7; the D call TRBD2 from the table was never checked on the DNA. The length of the CDR3 is 15 amino acids, counting both ends. Germline CDR1 is LGHNA and CDR2 is YNFKEQ. CDR3 sequence reads: CASSQEGEGPYEQCS.

This clonotype was seen at least ten times. This chain links TRBV28 with TRBJ2-4; D remains unclear. CDR3 length equals 16 residues. The ends were cut back, 3 bases at V and 0 bases at J, with 12 bases in the middle. CDR1 is MDHEN and CDR2 is SYDVKM in the germline V gene. The CDR3 bases are TGTGCCAGCAGTTTTATTGATGAACTAGCCAAAAACATTCAGTACTTC. It codes for CASSFIDELAKNIQYF.

This clonotype was detected ten times or more. The V and J genes are TRBV7-2 and TRBJ2-5; tentatively, D is TRBD1 (6 bases). The germline gives CDR1 SGHTA, CDR2 FQGNSA. The length of the CDR3 is 15 residues. V shed 1 base and J shed 2 bases, with 11 bases lying between them. CDR3 in amino acids: CASSLVGQGQETQYF. The CDR3 region has the DNA TGTGCCAGCAGCTTAGTAGGGCAGGGGCAAGAGACCCAGTACTTC.

This clonotype was picked up many times. Here the CDR3 DNA reads TGTGCCAGCAGCCCTGGACAGGGTGAAGCTTTCTTT. Translated, it gives CASSPGQGEAFF. The V call is TRBV7-9, the J call TRBJ1-1; 8 positions agree with TRBD1. This CDR3 is 12 amino acids long. CDR1 is SEHNR and CDR2 is FQNEAQ in the germline V gene (reference sequence). The trim removed 5 bases at V and 7 bases at J, leaving 3 bases unmatched. The variable domain in full, completed from reference TRBV7-9 and TRBJ1-1, reads DTGVSQNPRHKITKRGQNVTFRCDPISEHNRLYWYRQTLGQGPEFLTYFQNEAQLEKSRLLSDRFSAERPKGSFSTLEIQRTEQGDSAMYLCASSPGQGEAFFGQGTRLTVV.

In its sample, this clonotype was seen a few times. The V and J genes are TRBV5-6 and TRBJ2-7, with unresolved D. The germline CDR1 and CDR2 sequences are SGHDT and YYEEEE. This CDR3 is built from 14 residues. V was cut by 2 bases and J by 6 bases, with 15 bases left in between. The CDR3 is CASSFGAAWGEQYF. The CDR3 nucleotides are TGTGCCAGCAGCTTTGGCGCAGCGTGGGGCGAGCAGTACTTC.

In this sample, this clonotype turned up many times. The chain uses TRBV9 and TRBJ2-5; a possible D gene is TRBD2 (7 bases). Germline V gene sequence: CDR1 SGDLS, CDR2 YYNGEE. This CDR3 is 15 amino acids long. V was pared by 0 bases and J by 5 bases, with 14 bases between. This chain's CDR3 is CASSVATGRDETQYF. The CDR3 nucleotides read TGTGCCAGCAGCGTAGCTACAGGGAGGGACGAGACCCAGTACTTC.

The chain combines TRBV4-2 with TRBJ1-1; 9 positions match TRBD1. V lost 4 bases to trimming and J lost 0 bases; unmatched junction nucleotides: 9. The CDR3 runs 17 residues. Per germline, CDR1 LGHNA and CDR2 YNFKEQ. In DNA, the CDR3 is TGTGCCAGCAGCCGTCCGACTAACAGGGGGCTGAACACTGAAGCTTTCTTT. It encodes CASSRPTNRGLNTEAFF.

This clonotype has at least ten counts. The V call is TRBV11-2, the J call TRBJ2-5; 7 bases line up with TRBD1. This CDR3 has 14 residues. Germline assignment: CDR1 SGHAT and CDR2 FQNNGV. Unmatched junction bases numbered 7, after V lost 4 bases and J lost 5 bases. The chain's CDR3 is CASSSNRGTETQYF. The CDR3 DNA sequence: TGTGCCAGCAGCTCCAACAGGGGCACGGAGACCCAGTACTTC.

Many counts were recorded for this clonotype. The rearrangement uses TRBV2 and TRBJ1-5; possibly TRBD1 for D (6 bases). Trimming shortened V by 7 bases and J by 0 bases, and 22 bases separated the two germline ends. This CDR3 spans 18 amino acids. Germline V gene lookup returns CDR1 SNHLY and CDR2 FYNNEI. As DNA, the CDR3 is TGTGCCAGCACCTATAAAGAGGGACACTTCTATAGCAATCAGCCCCAGCATTTT. This translates into CASTYKEGHFYSNQPQHF.

This clonotype has a handful of counts. The CDR3 loop reads CASTTFGQPQHF. DNA of the CDR3: TGTGCCAGCACCACGTTCGGCCAGCCCCAGCATTTT. The rearrangement uses TRBV7-6 and TRBJ1-5; D remains unclear. The CDR3 sequence is 12 residues long. The ends were cut back, 7 bases at V and 7 bases at J, with 11 bases in the middle. Germline V gives CDR1 SGHVS, CDR2 FNYEAQ.

This clonotype was detected a few times. One end of the junction fails to match germline, which may point to a read error. In DNA, the CDR3 is TGTGCCAGCAGTTCCTGGACGGACAGAGCGCATTTC. Translated: CASSSWTDRAHF. The chain carries TRBV12-3 or TRBV12-4 and TRBJ2-7; perhaps TRBD1 as D (6 bases). CDR3 length: 12 amino acids.

The genes are TRBV30 and TRBJ2-5, with 12 bases fitting TRBD1. There are 16 residues in the CDR3. V was pared by 5 bases and J by 2 bases, with 9 bases of the junction left unmatched. Germline assignment: CDR1 GTSNPN and CDR2 SVGIG (reference sequence). The CDR3 loop is CAWGTGGGGGQETQYF. CDR3 DNA: TGTGCCTGGGGGACAGGGGGCGGAGGTGGGCAAGAGACCCAGTACTTC.

This clonotype has a handful of counts. The chain uses TRBV6-5 and TRBJ1-5; 7 bases align to TRBD1. This CDR3 comprises 15 residues. V shed 4 bases, J shed 0 bases, and the junction held 3 bases outside the gene matches. Germline lookup yields CDR1 MNHEY and CDR2 SVGAGI. The DNA for the CDR3 is TGTGCCAGCAGTTTGGGACAGTCTAGCAATCAGCCCCAGCATTTT. Translation: CASSLGQSSNQPQHF.

This clonotype was recorded at least ten times. The chain couples TRBV28 to TRBJ2-7, with D possibly matching TRBD1 (6 bases). The germline gives CDR1 MDHEN, CDR2 SYDVKM. V shed 5 bases and J shed 1 base, with 24 bases lying between them. The CDR3 contains 18 residues. The CDR3 here is CASSLPHLNRAGSYEQYF. The CDR3 nucleotides read TGTGCCAGCAGTCTCCCCCATCTCAACAGGGCAGGATCCTACGAGCAGTACTTC. The complete variable domain, with remaining parts taken from reference TRBV28 and TRBJ2-7, reads DVKVTQSSRYLVKRTGEKVFLECVQDMDHENMFWYRQDPGLGLRLIYFSYDVKMKEKGDIPEGYSVSREKKERFSLILESASTNQTSMYLCASSLPHLNRAGSYEQYFGPGTRLTVT.

V gene TRBV12-3 or TRBV12-4 combines with J gene TRBJ2-7; D is unclear. This CDR3 is built from 14 residues. The V gene lost 4 bases and the J gene lost 2 bases, with 12 bases spanning the gap. The CDR3 here is CASSWANLAYEQYF. The DNA of the CDR3 is TGTGCCAGCAGTTGGGCTAATTTGGCCTACGAGCAGTACTTC.

A single count supports this clonotype. The rearrangement joins TRBV6-2 or TRBV6-3 to TRBJ2-5, with 14 bases lining up with TRBD2. Germline-derived CDR1 and CDR2 are MNHEY and SVGEGT. V shed 4 bases, J shed 5 bases, and the junction held 24 bases outside the gene matches. The CDR3 consists of 22 residues. CDR3 coding DNA: TGTGCCAGCAGTTCCAGTAGCCTTAGAGAGGCCGCTGGGACTAGCGGGAGTGAGACCCAGTACTTC. This sequence encodes CASSSSSLREAAGTSGSETQYF.